What follows are 31 T cell receptor beta chains derived from one specimen sequenced in a study of T cells in Graves' hyperthyroidism and ophthalmopathy. Researchers took RNA transcripts and amplified the TCR beta CDR3 regions from them. The HTBI primer set served for first-round RT-PCR of the TCR CDR3. Using its own MiXCR run on the multiplex PCR reads, TCRdb lists one record per CDR3 protein. Among 690,000 or so distinct CDR3 sequences listed, roughly a sixth were seen once. The sequencing input was blood. Receptors were obtained from a woman aged 50 to 60 with Graves' hyperthyroidism that later progressed to Graves' ophthalmopathy.

The CDR3 coding sequence is TGTGCCAGCAGCCTTCCGGGTGTGGGACAGAGACGCTACGAGCAGTACTTC. This encodes CASSLPGVGQRRYEQYF. The chain joins TRBV5-6 to TRBJ2-7; 7 bases map to TRBD1. This CDR3 is built from 17 residues. Germline V gives CDR1 SGHDT, CDR2 YYEEEE. Trimming at V came to 4 bases and at J to 3 bases, leaving 16 bases not matched to a gene.

This clonotype was seen ten or more times. V usage is TRBV2 and J usage is TRBJ1-1; weak D call: TRBD1 (6 bases). The CDR3 runs to 15 residues. V lost 4 bases to trimming and J lost 4 bases, with 16 bases between them. CDR1 and CDR2 from the germline V gene are SNHLY and FYNNEI. Here the CDR3 reads CASSAIRGGSTEAFF. DNA of the CDR3: TGTGCCAGCAGTGCAATACGTGGGGGCTCCACTGAAGCTTTCTTT.

This rearrangement joins TRBV12-3 or TRBV12-4 to TRBJ2-3, with D possibly matching TRBD2 (7 bases). Trimming pared 5 bases from V and 4 bases from J, leaving 16 bases between. This CDR3 has 15 residues. CDR3 region: CASSLRGGGSDTQYF. Here the CDR3 DNA reads TGTGCCAGCAGTCTCAGAGGGGGAGGGTCAGATACGCAGTATTTT.

The chain joins TRBV2 to TRBJ2-3; TRBD2 might be the D (5 bases). Germline CDR1 SNHLY, CDR2 FYNNEI. This CDR3 comprises 14 residues. V was clipped by 7 bases and J by 2 bases, with 13 bases between them. DNA of the CDR3: TGTGCCAGCAAGTACAGCGGTGACACAGATACGCAGTATTTT. Amino acids: CASKYSGDTDTQYF.

The chain has TRBV11-3 and TRBJ1-4; D is uncertain. The germline gives CDR1 SGHNT, CDR2 YENEEA. Trimming cost V 1 base and J 3 bases, with 15 bases left between them. The CDR3 is 17 residues long. DNA of the CDR3: TGTGCCAGCAGCTTAGTTCCGGATCCGGGTGCTAATGAAAAACTGTTTTTT. Amino acids: CASSLVPDPGANEKLFF.

This clonotype was recorded at least ten times. The V call is TRBV6-1, the J call TRBJ2-5, with a tentative D call TRBD1 (6 bases). The CDR3 has 12 amino acids. V gave up 5 bases and J gave up 5 bases, with 9 bases separating them. Germline V gene data show CDR1 as MNHNS and CDR2 as SASEGT. The CDR3 region has the DNA TGTGCCAGCAGTAACAGGGCCGAGACCCAGTACTTC. It translates to CASSNRAETQYF.

This chain uses TRBV13 with TRBJ1-1; no firm D call. The CDR3 extends over 12 amino acids. The V gene lost 2 bases and the J gene lost 6 bases, with 7 bases spanning the gap. Germline V lookup: CDR1 PRHDT, CDR2 FYEKMQ (reference sequence). CDR3 amino acids: CASSLTFAEAFF. As DNA, the CDR3 is TGTGCCAGCAGCTTAACCTTCGCTGAAGCTTTCTTT.

This chain links TRBV4-2 with TRBJ2-1, with D perhaps TRBD2 (7 bases). Trimming pared 0 bases from V and 8 bases from J, leaving 14 bases between. Germline V gene lookup returns CDR1 LGHNA and CDR2 YNFKEQ. The CDR3 runs 15 residues. The CDR3 sequence: CASSQDGRGADEQFF. In DNA form, the CDR3 reads TGTGCCAGCAGCCAAGATGGGAGGGGGGCCGATGAGCAGTTCTTC.

A note on this clonotype: A read error is possible here, since a much larger clone lies one base away. Lacking the conserved final phenylalanine or tryptophan, this CDR3 likely reflects a read error. The gene calls are TRBV12-3 or TRBV12-4 and TRBJ2-1; 8 bases align to TRBD1. This CDR3 has 15 amino acids. Losses at the gene ends were 5 bases for V and 3 bases for J; bases not matched to a gene: 6. CDR3 coding DNA: TGTGCCAGCAGTATCGGGACAGGACTCTACAATGAGCAGTTCCTC. Translation gives CASSIGTGLYNEQFL.

There are many counts of this clonotype. This chain uses TRBV11-3 with TRBJ1-1, with D possibly matching TRBD1 (6 bases). V shed 5 bases and J shed 10 bases, with 14 bases lying between them. Germline V gives CDR1 SGHNT, CDR2 YENEEA. This CDR3 comprises 12 residues. CDR3 protein: CASSLGGGLAFF. In DNA form, the CDR3 reads TGTGCCAGCAGCCTAGGGGGGGGATTAGCTTTCTTT.

This sequence joins TRBV6-1 and TRBJ1-6, with 9 bases fitting TRBD1. CDR1 and CDR2 (germline): MNHNS, SASEGT. Germline trimming cut 3 bases from V and 2 bases from J; bases unmatched to any gene: 5. This CDR3 is 17 amino acids long. The CDR3 protein is CASSDLDRGAYNSPLHF. CDR3 coding DNA: TGTGCCAGCAGTGACCTTGACAGGGGGGCCTATAATTCACCCCTCCACTTT.

This clonotype occurred a few times. The rearrangement links TRBV12-3 or TRBV12-4 to TRBJ2-4; TRBD2 matches at 14 bases. The CDR3 covers 16 residues. V lost 5 bases, J lost 6 bases, and 6 bases stayed unmatched. DNA of the CDR3: TGTGCCAGCAGTAAGACTAGCGGGGGGGGAAGAAACATTCAGTACTTC. It translates to CASSKTSGGGRNIQYF.

There are a few counts of this clonotype. The chain has TRBV6-4 and TRBJ1-1; D might be TRBD1 (6 bases). Looked up from germline, CDR1 is MRHNA and CDR2 is SNTAGT. The CDR3 loop spans 15 amino acids. V shed 2 bases and J shed 5 bases, with 15 bases lying between them. For the CDR3, the DNA is TGTGCCAGCAGTGACAAGGGGGGAGATGGGACTGAAGCTTTCTTT. Encoded protein: CASSDKGGDGTEAFF.

This clonotype was seen at least ten times. The chain links TRBV18 to TRBJ1-1, with 8 positions matching TRBD1. CDR1 is KGHSH, CDR2 LQKENI, per germline. The CDR3 totals 16 residues. Trimming cost V 3 bases and J 1 base; bases outside gene matches: 7. The CDR3 loop is CASSPIGQGKNTEAFF. CDR3 sequence (DNA): TGTGCCAGCTCACCTATCGGACAGGGTAAGAACACTGAAGCTTTCTTT.

The rearrangement uses TRBV20-1 and TRBJ1-5; tentative D call: TRBD1 (5 bases). The CDR3 spans 13 residues. Between the trimmed V and J ends, which lost 3 bases and 6 bases, there was a span of 12 bases. From germline, CDR1 is DFQATT and CDR2 SNEGSKA (reference sequence). This CDR3 is CSASRERGQPQHF. As DNA, the CDR3 is TGCAGTGCTAGTAGGGAGAGGGGTCAGCCCCAGCATTTT.

This clonotype came up many times. This sequence joins TRBV12-3 or TRBV12-4 and TRBJ1-5; D gene unclear. V was pared by 7 bases and J by 3 bases, with 13 bases between. The CDR3 is 14 residues long. The CDR3 loop reads CASTADGTNQPQHF. The CDR3 nucleotides are TGTGCCAGCACTGCTGACGGAACCAATCAGCCCCAGCATTTT.

This rearrangement joins TRBV20-1 to TRBJ2-1; D perhaps matches TRBD2 (5 bases). The CDR3 has 14 amino acids. Per germline, CDR1 DFQATT and CDR2 SNEGSKA (reference sequence). The V end lost 2 bases, the J end lost 9 bases, and 17 bases lay between the germline ends. CDR3 nucleotides: TGCAGTGCTAGAATTAGCGTGGGCGATCCTGAGCAGTTCTTC. This sequence encodes CSARISVGDPEQFF.

This clonotype was observed once. The rearrangement links TRBV4-1 to TRBJ1-2, with TRBD1 matching over 9 bases. Losses at the gene ends were 3 bases for V and 5 bases for J; bases not matched to a gene: 4. Germline CDR1 reads MGHRA; CDR2 reads YSYEKL. The CDR3 spans 14 residues. This chain's CDR3 is CASSQEQGAYGYTF. DNA for the CDR3: TGCGCCAGCAGCCAGGAACAGGGGGCTTATGGCTACACCTTC.

The chain combines TRBV7-9 with TRBJ1-5; TRBD1 might be the D (6 bases). CDR1 is SEHNR and CDR2 is FQNEAQ in the germline V gene (reference sequence). This CDR3 region has 15 residues. Trimming pared 2 bases from V and 2 bases from J, leaving 10 bases between. The CDR3 sequence is CASSLMGAGNQPQHF. CDR3 nucleotides: TGTGCCAGCAGCTTAATGGGGGCAGGCAATCAGCCCCAGCATTTT.

This clonotype was detected ten times or more. The chain couples TRBV11-2 to TRBJ1-3; D unclear. The ends were cut back, 0 bases at V and 0 bases at J, with 6 bases in the middle. The germline V gene has CDR1 SGHAT and CDR2 FQNNGV. This CDR3 is 15 amino acids long. In nucleotides, the CDR3 is TGTGCCAGCAGCTTAGACTGGGTCTCTGGAAACACCATATATTTT. Translating it yields CASSLDWVSGNTIYF. The full variable domain, completed using reference TRBV11-2 and TRBJ1-3, is EAGVAQSPRYKIIEKRQSVAFWCNPISGHATLYWYQQILGQGPKLLIQFQNNGVVDDSQLPKDRFSAERLKGVDSTLKIQPAKLEDSAVYLCASSLDWVSGNTIYFGEGSWLTVV.

This clonotype was seen more than once but under ten times. V usage is TRBV20-1 and J usage is TRBJ1-4, with a tentative D call TRBD1 (5 bases). This CDR3 spans 13 amino acids. CDR1 DFQATT and CDR2 SNEGSKA come from the germline V gene (reference sequence). V gave up 2 bases and J gave up 6 bases, with 10 bases separating them. CDR3 DNA sequence: TGCAGTGCTAGACGGGACCCAGATGAAAAACTGTTTTTT. Its translation: CSARRDPDEKLFF.

The chain couples TRBV29-1 to TRBJ2-7; D possibly corresponds to TRBD1 (6 bases). Trimming removed 3 bases from V and 2 bases from J, with 8 bases in between. CDR3 size: 12 residues. Germline loops: CDR1 SQVTM, CDR2 ANQGSEA. CDR3 bases: TGCAGCGTTGACACAGGGACCTACGAGCAGTACTTC. Translation gives CSVDTGTYEQYF.

This clonotype was observed a few times. The gene calls are TRBV5-6 and TRBJ1-1; D not resolved. The V gene lost 2 bases and the J gene lost 1 base, with 18 bases spanning the gap. The CDR3 is made up of 17 amino acids. Germline CDR1 and CDR2: SGHDT and YYEEEE. The CDR3 DNA follows: TGTGCCAGCAGCTTTGTTGGCTTCGGTCTCCAGAACACTGAAGCTTTCTTT. Translating it yields CASSFVGFGLQNTEAFF. The complete variable domain, with remaining parts taken from reference TRBV5-6 and TRBJ1-1, reads DAGVTQSPTHLIKTRGQQVTLRCSPKSGHDTVSWYQQALGQGPQFIFQYYEEEERQRGNFPDRFSGHQFPNYSSELNVNALLLGDSALYLCASSFVGFGLQNTEAFFGQGTRLTVV.

This clonotype was detected ten times or more. This chain connects TRBV2 to TRBJ1-6; 7 bases match TRBD1. This CDR3 is built from 12 residues. Germline assignment: CDR1 SNHLY and CDR2 FYNNEI. V was clipped by 8 bases and J by 5 bases; unmatched bases: 0. In DNA, the CDR3 is TGTGCCAGCGGGACAGATAATTCACCCCTCCACTTT. Translated: CASGTDNSPLHF.

This clonotype has more than one count but fewer than ten. This chain links TRBV19 with TRBJ1-3; D possibly corresponds to TRBD1 (5 bases). This CDR3 has 14 amino acids. The V gene lost 5 bases and the J gene lost 2 bases, with 10 bases spanning the gap. Germline assignment: CDR1 LNHDA and CDR2 SQIVND (reference sequence). In DNA form, the CDR3 reads TGTGCCAGTAGTCGGGGGGAACCTGGAAACACCATATATTTT. Its translation is CASSRGEPGNTIYF. Full variable domain (remainder filled in from reference TRBV19 and TRBJ1-3): DGGITQSPKYLFRKEGQNVTLSCEQNLNHDAMYWYRQDPGQGLRLIYYSQIVNDFQKGDIAEGYSVSREKKESFPLTVTSAQKNPTAFYLCASSRGEPGNTIYFGEGSWLTVV.

V is TRBV5-1 and J is TRBJ1-2; D gene ambiguous. This CDR3 spans 12 amino acids. Trimming shortened V by 6 bases and J by 1 base, and 7 bases separated the two germline ends. Germline assignment: CDR1 SGHRS and CDR2 YFSETQ. The CDR3 spells CASTRDNYGYTF. CDR3 coding DNA: TGCGCCAGCACGCGAGATAACTATGGCTACACCTTC.

This clonotype was observed many times. The V and J genes are TRBV12-3 or TRBV12-4 and TRBJ2-5; 9 bases match TRBD1. CDR3 length: 14 amino acids. V lost 6 bases to trimming and J lost 2 bases; unmatched junction nucleotides: 4. CDR3: CASRGTGRQETQYF. As DNA, the CDR3 is TGTGCCAGCAGAGGGACAGGGAGGCAAGAGACCCAGTACTTC.

This chain uses TRBV24-1 with TRBJ2-1; D unclear. This CDR3 has 15 residues. V lost 2 bases to trimming and J lost 5 bases, with 12 bases between them. The germline CDR1 and CDR2 sequences are KGHDR and SFDVKD. The DNA of the CDR3 is TGTGCCACCAGTGATTCGGCCACCCATAACAATGAGCAGTTCTTC. As protein: CATSDSATHNNEQFF.

V usage is TRBV20-1 and J usage is TRBJ1-1, with D perhaps TRBD1 (5 bases). Germline V CDR1 and CDR2: DFQATT, SNEGSKA (reference sequence). Trimming shortened V by 3 bases and J by 4 bases, and 18 bases separated the two germline ends. The CDR3 contains 15 residues. The CDR3 reads CSARSRVIVSTEAFF. The CDR3 DNA reads TGCAGTGCTAGGTCCAGGGTTATTGTGAGCACTGAAGCTTTCTTT.

This clonotype came up many times. The genes are TRBV20-1 and TRBJ2-7; D not resolved. Germline V CDR1 and CDR2: DFQATT, SNEGSKA (reference sequence). V dropped 1 base and J dropped 7 bases, with 11 bases sitting between them. The CDR3 length is 12 residues. The DNA of the CDR3 is TGCAGTGCTAGAGCCCCGTCGGAGGAGCAGTACTTC. Its translation is CSARAPSEEQYF.

The rearrangement links TRBV27 to TRBJ1-6; no reliable D call. The germline V gene encodes CDR1 MNHEY and CDR2 SMNVEV (reference sequence). This CDR3 region has 16 residues. The ends were cut back, 3 bases at V and 0 bases at J, with 9 bases in the middle. The CDR3 DNA reads TGTGCCAGCAGTTTGGAGCCGTACTCCTATAATTCACCCCTCCACTTT. Translation: CASSLEPYSYNSPLHF.